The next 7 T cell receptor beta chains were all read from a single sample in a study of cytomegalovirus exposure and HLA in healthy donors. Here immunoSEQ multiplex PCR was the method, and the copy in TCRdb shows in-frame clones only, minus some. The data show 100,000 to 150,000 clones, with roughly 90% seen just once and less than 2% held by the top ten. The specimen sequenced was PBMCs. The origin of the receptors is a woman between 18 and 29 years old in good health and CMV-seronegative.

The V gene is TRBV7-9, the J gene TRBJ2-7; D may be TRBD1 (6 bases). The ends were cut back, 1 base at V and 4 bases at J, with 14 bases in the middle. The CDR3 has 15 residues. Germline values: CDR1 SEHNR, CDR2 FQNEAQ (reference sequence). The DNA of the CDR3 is TGTGCCAGCAGCTTAGTTCAGGGGCCCTTATACGAGCAGTACTTC. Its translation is CASSLVQGPLYEQYF.

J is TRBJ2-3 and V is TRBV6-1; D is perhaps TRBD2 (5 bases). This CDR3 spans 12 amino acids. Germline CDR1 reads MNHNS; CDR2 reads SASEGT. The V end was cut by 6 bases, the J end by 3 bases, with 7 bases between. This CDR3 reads CASRLGTDTQYF. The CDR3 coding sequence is TGTGCCAGCAGACTAGGAACAGATACGCAGTATTTT.

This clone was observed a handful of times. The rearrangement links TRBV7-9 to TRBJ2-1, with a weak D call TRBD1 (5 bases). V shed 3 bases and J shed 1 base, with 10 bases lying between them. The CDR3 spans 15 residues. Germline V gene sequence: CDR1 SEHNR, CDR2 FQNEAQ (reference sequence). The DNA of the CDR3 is TGTGCCAGCAGCTTTTTCCCAGGGTCCTACAATGAGCAGTTCTTC. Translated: CASSFFPGSYNEQFF.

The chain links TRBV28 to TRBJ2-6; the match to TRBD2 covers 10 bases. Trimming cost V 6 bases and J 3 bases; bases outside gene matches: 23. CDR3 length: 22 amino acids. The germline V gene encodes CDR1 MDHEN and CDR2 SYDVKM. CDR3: CASSPPVAWLAGVISGANVLTF. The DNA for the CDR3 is TGTGCCAGCAGCCCACCAGTGGCCTGGCTAGCGGGAGTGATCAGTGGGGCCAACGTCCTGACTTTC.

The CDR3 sequence: CASSSPRDALNTGELFF. DNA for the CDR3: TGTGCCAGCAGTTCCCCCAGGGATGCTTTGAACACCGGGGAGCTGTTTTTT. The chain couples TRBV27 to TRBJ2-2, with D tentatively TRBD1 (5 bases). The CDR3 loop spans 17 amino acids. V shed 4 bases and J shed 1 base, with 16 bases lying between them. CDR1 is MNHEY, CDR2 SMNVEV, per germline (reference sequence).

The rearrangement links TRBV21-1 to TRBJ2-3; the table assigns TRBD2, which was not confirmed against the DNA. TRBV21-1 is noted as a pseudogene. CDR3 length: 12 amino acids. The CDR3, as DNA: TGTGCCAGCAGCAAAGTTGAGGATACGCAGTATTTT. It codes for CASSKVEDTQYF.

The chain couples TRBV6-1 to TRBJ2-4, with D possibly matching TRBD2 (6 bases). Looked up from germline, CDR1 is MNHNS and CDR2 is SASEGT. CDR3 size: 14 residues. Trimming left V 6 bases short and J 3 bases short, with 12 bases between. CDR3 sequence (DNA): TGTGCCAGCAGCTTCCAGGGAGGCAAAAACATTCAGTACTTC. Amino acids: CASSFQGGKNIQYF.